A single sample is the source of the 9 T cell receptor beta chains below, sequenced in a study of identical twins. TCRdb ran MiXCR on the 5' RACE reads and lists one entry per CDR3 protein. The sample consists of 1,800,000 or so distinct CDR3 sequences, around 29% of them appearing once. The sequenced material came from cord blood. These receptors all come from a newborn girl in good health.

The V call is TRBV6-5, the J call TRBJ2-7, with D perhaps TRBD1 (6 bases). Per the germline V gene, CDR1 is MNHEY and CDR2 is SVGAGI. The CDR3 length is 14 residues. The ends were cut back, 0 bases at V and 3 bases at J, with 9 bases in the middle. In nucleotides, the CDR3 is TGTGCCAGCAGTTACTCTGCCAGGGGCTACGAGCAGTACTTC. Translating it yields CASSYSARGYEQYF.

The chain combines TRBV2 with TRBJ2-3; 7 bases agree with TRBD1. The trim removed 6 bases at V and 2 bases at J, leaving 11 bases unmatched. Germline loops: CDR1 SNHLY, CDR2 FYNNEI. The CDR3 covers 16 residues. CDR3 sequence (DNA): TGTGCCAGCAGAGGCCCCTACAGGGGATCCACAGATACGCAGTATTTT. This gives the protein CASRGPYRGSTDTQYF.

This clonotype was counted ten times or more. The rearrangement uses TRBV29-1 and TRBJ2-5, with D perhaps being TRBD1 or TRBD2 (5 bases each). The CDR3 totals 15 residues. Looked up from germline, CDR1 is SQVTM and CDR2 is ANQGSEA. V was pared by 1 base and J by 2 bases, with 14 bases between. CDR3 sequence reads: CSVEGGTVLQETQYF. CDR3 bases: TGCAGCGTTGAAGGGGGGACCGTCCTTCAAGAGACCCAGTACTTC.

The chain is built from TRBV5-8 and TRBJ2-4, with 8 bases matching TRBD1. Trimming cost V 5 bases and J 13 bases; bases outside gene matches: 17. Germline CDR1 is SGHTS and CDR2 is YDEGEE. The CDR3 runs to 15 residues. CDR3: CASSPGTGPYNEQYF. The CDR3 DNA reads as TGTGCCAGCAGTCCCGGGACAGGCCCTTACAATGAGCAGTACTTC.

The J gene is TRBJ2-2, the V gene TRBV20-1; tentatively, D is TRBD1 (6 bases). CDR3 length equals 15 residues. Germline lookup yields CDR1 DFQATT and CDR2 SNEGSKA (reference sequence). V shed 1 base and J shed 1 base, with 10 bases lying between them. The DNA for the CDR3 is TGCAGTGCTAGAGGGGGACAAATGAACACCGGGGAGCTGTTTTTT. Its protein product is CSARGGQMNTGELFF.

The chain carries TRBV15 and TRBJ1-6, with D perhaps TRBD1 (5 bases). This CDR3 contains 15 residues. The V end lost 0 bases, the J end lost 10 bases, and 13 bases lay between the germline ends. Germline V gene data show CDR1 as LNHNV and CDR2 as YYDKDF (reference sequence). CDR3 loop: CATSRDPQGSSPLHF. CDR3 DNA sequence: TGTGCCACCAGCAGAGATCCGCAGGGAAGCTCACCCCTCCACTTT.

This clonotype was detected only a few times. The rearrangement links TRBV29-1 to TRBJ2-3, with 7 bases identical to TRBD2. With V trimmed by 4 bases and J by 12 bases, 4 bases remained unmatched. The CDR3 is made up of 10 amino acids. Germline V gene lookup returns CDR1 SQVTM and CDR2 ANQGSEA. The CDR3 protein is CSVVSGAQYF. For the CDR3, the DNA is TGCAGCGTTGTGAGCGGGGCCCAGTATTTT.

V usage is TRBV4-1 and J usage is TRBJ1-4, with a tentative D call TRBD1 (5 bases). Deletions cut 2 bases from V and 15 bases from J, with 25 bases between. Germline CDR1 reads MGHRA; CDR2 reads YSYEKL. This CDR3 is built from 16 residues. The CDR3 sequence: CASSQFPAAQQVEVFF. CDR3 DNA sequence: TGCGCCAGCAGCCAATTCCCAGCAGCACAACAGGTGGAGGTGTTTTTT.

The chain uses TRBV7-9 and TRBJ2-3; no firm D call. Looked up from germline, CDR1 is SEHNR and CDR2 is FQNEAQ (reference sequence). This CDR3 has 15 residues. V was clipped by 0 bases and J by 2 bases, with 9 bases between them. CDR3 nucleotides: TGTGCCAGCAGCTTAGCGTTGAGGTTCACAGATACGCAGTATTTT. This gives the protein CASSLALRFTDTQYF.